This record covers a single TCR beta chain. Other nucleotide sequences in the sample specify the same CDR3. The trim removed 0 bases at V and 4 bases at J, leaving 4 bases unmatched. The CDR3 covers 15 residues. Germline CDR1 and CDR2: SGHRS and YFSETQ. This sample stems from a study of blood T cell repertoires in COVID-19. On the study more broadly: PBMCs, B-cell-depleted T cells, or T cells were the source of the cDNA or gDNA that made up the material.

People in the exposed group encountered a COVID-19 case within 2 weeks before entering the study. The assay was immunoSEQ multiplex PCR, and TCRdb's table has in-frame clones only and misses some. The repertoire holds roughly 250,000 clones, with more than 80% as singletons. This clonotype was obtained from a man over 45 who had been exposed to COVID-19. The chain joins TRBV5-1 to TRBJ2-1; the match to TRBD2 covers 7 bases. The sample comprised PBMCs or T cells enriched from blood (not recorded which). The CDR3 sequence: CASSLGLADYNEQFF. CDR3 nucleotides: TGCGCCAGCAGCTTGGGGCTAGCGGATTACAATGAGCAGTTCTTC.